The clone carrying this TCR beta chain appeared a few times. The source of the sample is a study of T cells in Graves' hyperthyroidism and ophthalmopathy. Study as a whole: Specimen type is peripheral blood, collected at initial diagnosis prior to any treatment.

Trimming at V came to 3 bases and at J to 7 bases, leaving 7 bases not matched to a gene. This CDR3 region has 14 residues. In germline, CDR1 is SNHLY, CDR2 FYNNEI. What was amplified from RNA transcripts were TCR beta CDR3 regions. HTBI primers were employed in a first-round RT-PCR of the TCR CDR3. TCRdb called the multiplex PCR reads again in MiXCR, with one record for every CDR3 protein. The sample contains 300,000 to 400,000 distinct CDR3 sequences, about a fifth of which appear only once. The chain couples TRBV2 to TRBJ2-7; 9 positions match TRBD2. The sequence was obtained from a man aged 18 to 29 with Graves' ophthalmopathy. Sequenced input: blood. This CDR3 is CASSETSGRREQYF. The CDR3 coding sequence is TGTGCCAGCAGTGAGACTAGCGGCCGCCGGGAGCAGTACTTC.